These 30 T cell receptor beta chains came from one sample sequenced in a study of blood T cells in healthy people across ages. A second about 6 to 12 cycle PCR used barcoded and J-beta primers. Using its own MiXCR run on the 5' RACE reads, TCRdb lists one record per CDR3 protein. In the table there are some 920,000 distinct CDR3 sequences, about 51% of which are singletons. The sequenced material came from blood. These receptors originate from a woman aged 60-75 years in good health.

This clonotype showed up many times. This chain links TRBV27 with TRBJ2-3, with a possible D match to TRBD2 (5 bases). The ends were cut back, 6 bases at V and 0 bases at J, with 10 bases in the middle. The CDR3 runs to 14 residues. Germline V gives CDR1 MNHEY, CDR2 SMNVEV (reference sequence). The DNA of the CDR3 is TGTGCCAGCAGCTTAGCGTCTAGCACAGATACGCAGTATTTT. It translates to CASSLASSTDTQYF.

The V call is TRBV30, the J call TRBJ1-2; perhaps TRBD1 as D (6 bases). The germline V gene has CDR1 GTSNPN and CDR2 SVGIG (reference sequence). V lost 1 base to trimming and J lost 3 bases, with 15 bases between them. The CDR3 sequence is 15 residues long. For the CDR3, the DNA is TGTGCCTGGAGTGCCGGGGGGGCGAGGTACTATGGCTACACCTTC. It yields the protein CAWSAGGARYYGYTF.

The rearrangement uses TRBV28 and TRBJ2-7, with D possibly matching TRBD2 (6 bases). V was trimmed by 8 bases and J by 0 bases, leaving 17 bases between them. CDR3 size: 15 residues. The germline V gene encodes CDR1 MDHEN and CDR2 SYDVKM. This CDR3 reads CASRGGTSGSYEQYF. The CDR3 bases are TGTGCCAGCCGCGGCGGGACCTCGGGCTCCTACGAGCAGTACTTC.

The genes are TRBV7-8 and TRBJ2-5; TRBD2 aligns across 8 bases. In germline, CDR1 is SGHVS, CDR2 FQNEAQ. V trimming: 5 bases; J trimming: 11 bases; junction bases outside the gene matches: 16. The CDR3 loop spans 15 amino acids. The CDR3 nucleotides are TGTGCCAGCAGCGTCCACAGGAGGACGGGAGGGGAGCAGTACTTC. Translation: CASSVHRRTGGEQYF.

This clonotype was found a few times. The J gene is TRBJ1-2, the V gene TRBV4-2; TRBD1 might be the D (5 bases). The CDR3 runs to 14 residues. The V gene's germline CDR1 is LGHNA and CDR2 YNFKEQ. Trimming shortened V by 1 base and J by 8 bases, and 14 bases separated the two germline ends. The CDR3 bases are TGTGCCAGCAGCCAAGCCGGGGAGGGGACCGGCTACACCTTC. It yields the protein CASSQAGEGTGYTF.

The chain's CDR3 is CASSGQQGIETQYF. CDR3 coding DNA: TGTGCCAGCAGTGGTCAACAGGGTATCGAGACCCAGTACTTC. The chain combines TRBV2 with TRBJ2-4, with D possibly being TRBD1 (6 bases). The J call could be wrong; TRBJ2-5 is a better fit for the DNA end. This CDR3 region has 14 residues. Germline lookup yields CDR1 SNHLY and CDR2 FYNNEI.

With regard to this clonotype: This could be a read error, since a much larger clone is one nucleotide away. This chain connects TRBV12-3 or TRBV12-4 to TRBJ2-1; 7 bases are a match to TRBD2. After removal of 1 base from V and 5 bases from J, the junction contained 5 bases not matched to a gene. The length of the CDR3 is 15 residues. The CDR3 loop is CASSLGRAGNNEQFF. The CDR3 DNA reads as TGTGCCAGCAGTTTAGGGCGAGCGGGGAACAATGAGCAGTTCTTC.

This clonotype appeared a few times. For the CDR3, the DNA is TGTGCCAGCAGCTTAGGGGACAGGGGGGCCGAGCAGTACTTC. This gives the protein CASSLGDRGAEQYF. The chain combines TRBV7-2 with TRBJ2-4; 11 bases map to TRBD1. The DNA end lines up better with TRBJ2-7; the J call may be wrong. Germline V gene data show CDR1 as SGHTA and CDR2 as FQGNSA. The CDR3 is 14 amino acids.

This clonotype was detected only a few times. The CDR3 spells CASSRGQTPGRQPQHF. As DNA, the CDR3 is TGTGCCAGCAGCCGGGGACAGACCCCCGGGAGGCAGCCCCAGCATTTT. The chain couples TRBV12-3 or TRBV12-4 to TRBJ1-5; 7 nucleotides match TRBD1. V was clipped by 6 bases and J by 7 bases; unmatched bases: 15. The CDR3 runs 16 residues.

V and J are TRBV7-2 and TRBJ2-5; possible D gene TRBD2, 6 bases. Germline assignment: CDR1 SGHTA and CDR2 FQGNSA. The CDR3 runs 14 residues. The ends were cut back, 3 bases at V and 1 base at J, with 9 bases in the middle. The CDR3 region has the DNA TGTGCCAGCAGCTTTGGGAGGTTCCAAGAGACCCAGTACTTC. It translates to CASSFGRFQETQYF.

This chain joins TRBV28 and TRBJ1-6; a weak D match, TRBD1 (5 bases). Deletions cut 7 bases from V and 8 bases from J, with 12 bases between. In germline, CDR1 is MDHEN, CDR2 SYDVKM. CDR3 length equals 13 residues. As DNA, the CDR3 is TGTGCCAGCACGGGTGGGACCCATTCACCCCTCCACTTT. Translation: CASTGGTHSPLHF.

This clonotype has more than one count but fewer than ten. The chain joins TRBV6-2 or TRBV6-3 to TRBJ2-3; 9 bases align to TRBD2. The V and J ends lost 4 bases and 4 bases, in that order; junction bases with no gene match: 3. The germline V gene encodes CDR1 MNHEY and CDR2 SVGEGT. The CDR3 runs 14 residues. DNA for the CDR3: TGTGCCAGCAGTTTGCAGCGGGAGGCAGATACGCAGTATTTT. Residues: CASSLQREADTQYF.

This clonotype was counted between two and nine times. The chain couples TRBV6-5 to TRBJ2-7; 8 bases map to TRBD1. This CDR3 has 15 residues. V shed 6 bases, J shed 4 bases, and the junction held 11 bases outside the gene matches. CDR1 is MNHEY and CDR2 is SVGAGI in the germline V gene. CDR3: CASSIKGQGQYEQYF. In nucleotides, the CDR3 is TGTGCCAGCAGCATTAAAGGACAGGGACAGTACGAGCAGTACTTC.

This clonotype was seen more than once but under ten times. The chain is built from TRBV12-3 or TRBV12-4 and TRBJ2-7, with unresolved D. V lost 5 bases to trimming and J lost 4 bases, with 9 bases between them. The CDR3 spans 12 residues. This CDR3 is CASSAGEYEQYF. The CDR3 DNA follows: TGTGCCAGCAGTGCCGGAGAGTACGAGCAGTACTTC.

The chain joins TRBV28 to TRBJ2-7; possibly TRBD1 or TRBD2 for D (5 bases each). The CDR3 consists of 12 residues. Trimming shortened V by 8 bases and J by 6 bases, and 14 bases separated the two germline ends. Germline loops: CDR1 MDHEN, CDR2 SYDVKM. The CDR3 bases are TGTGCCAGCGGGGACCAATGGGGCGAGCAGTACTTC. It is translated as CASGDQWGEQYF.

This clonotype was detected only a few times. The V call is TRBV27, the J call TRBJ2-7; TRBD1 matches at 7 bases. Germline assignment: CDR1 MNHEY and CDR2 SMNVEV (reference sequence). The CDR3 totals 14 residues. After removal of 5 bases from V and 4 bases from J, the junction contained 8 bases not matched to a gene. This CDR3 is CASSLTGNAYEQYF. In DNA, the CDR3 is TGTGCCAGCAGTCTGACAGGGAACGCGTACGAGCAGTACTTC.

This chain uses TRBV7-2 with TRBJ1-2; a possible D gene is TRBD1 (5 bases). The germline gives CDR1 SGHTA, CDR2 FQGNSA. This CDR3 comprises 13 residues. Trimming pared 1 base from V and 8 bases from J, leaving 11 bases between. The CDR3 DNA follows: TGTGCCAGCAGCTTAGAACAGGCTGCGGGCTACACCTTC. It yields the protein CASSLEQAAGYTF.

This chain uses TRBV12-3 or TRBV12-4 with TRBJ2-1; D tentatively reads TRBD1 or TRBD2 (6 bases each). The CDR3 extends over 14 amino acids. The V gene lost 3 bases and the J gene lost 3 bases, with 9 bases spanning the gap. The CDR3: CASSLEGVYNEQFF. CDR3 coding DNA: TGTGCCAGCAGTTTGGAGGGGGTCTACAATGAGCAGTTCTTC.

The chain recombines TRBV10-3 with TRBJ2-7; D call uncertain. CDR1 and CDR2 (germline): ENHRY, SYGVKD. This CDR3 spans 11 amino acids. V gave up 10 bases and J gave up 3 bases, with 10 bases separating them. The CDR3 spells CATKDGYEQYF. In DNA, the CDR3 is TGTGCCACCAAGGACGGCTACGAGCAGTACTTC.

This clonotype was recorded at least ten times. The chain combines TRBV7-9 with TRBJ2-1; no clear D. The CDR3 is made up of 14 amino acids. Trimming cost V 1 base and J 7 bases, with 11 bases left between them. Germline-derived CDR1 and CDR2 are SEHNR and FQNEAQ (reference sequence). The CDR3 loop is CASSLGFSSNEQFF. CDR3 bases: TGTGCCAGCAGCTTAGGTTTCAGCTCGAATGAGCAGTTCTTC.

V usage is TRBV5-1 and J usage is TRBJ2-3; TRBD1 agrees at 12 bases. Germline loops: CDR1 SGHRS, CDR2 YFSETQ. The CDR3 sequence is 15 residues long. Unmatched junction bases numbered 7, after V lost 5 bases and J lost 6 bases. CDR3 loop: CASSAGTGGADTQYF. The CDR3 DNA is TGCGCCAGCAGTGCCGGGACAGGGGGCGCGGATACGCAGTATTTT.

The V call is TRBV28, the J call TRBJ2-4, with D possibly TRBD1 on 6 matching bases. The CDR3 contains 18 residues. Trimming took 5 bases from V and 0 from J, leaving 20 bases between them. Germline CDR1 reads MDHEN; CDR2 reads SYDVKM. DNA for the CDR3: TGTGCCAGCAGTCCCGACCCAAGGGGACAAACAGCCAAAAACATTCAGTACTTC. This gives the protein CASSPDPRGQTAKNIQYF.

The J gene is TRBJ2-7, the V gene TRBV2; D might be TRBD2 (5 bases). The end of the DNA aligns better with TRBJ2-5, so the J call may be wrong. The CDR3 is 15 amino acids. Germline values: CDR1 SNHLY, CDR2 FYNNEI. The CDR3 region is CASSEGASTKETQYF. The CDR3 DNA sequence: TGTGCCAGCAGTGAAGGGGCTAGCACTAAGGAGACCCAGTACTTC.

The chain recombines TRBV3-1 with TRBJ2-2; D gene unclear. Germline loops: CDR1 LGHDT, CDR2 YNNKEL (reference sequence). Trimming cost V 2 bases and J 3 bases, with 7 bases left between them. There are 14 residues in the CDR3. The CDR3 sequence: CASSQRTYTGELFF. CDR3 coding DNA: TGTGCCAGCAGCCAAAGAACCTACACCGGGGAGCTGTTTTTT.

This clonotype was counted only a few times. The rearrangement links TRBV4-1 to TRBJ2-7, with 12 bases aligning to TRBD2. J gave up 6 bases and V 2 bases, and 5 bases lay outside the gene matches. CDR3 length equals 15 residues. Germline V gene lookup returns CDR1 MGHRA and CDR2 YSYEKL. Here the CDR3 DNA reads TGCGCCAGCAGCCAACCGACTAGCGGGAGCCCCGAGCAGTACTTC. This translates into CASSQPTSGSPEQYF.

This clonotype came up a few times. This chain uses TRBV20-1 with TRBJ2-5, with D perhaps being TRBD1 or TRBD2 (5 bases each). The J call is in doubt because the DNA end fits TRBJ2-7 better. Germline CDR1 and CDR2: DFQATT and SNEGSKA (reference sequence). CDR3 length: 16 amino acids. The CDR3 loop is CSARVDGGGHPYEQYF. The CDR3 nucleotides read TGCAGTGCTAGAGTCGATGGCGGAGGACATCCCTACGAGCAGTACTTC.

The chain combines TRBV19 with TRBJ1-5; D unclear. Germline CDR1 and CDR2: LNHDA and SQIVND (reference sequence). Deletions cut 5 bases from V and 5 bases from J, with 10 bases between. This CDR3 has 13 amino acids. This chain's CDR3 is CASSDLRDQPQHF. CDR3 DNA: TGTGCCAGTAGTGACCTAAGGGATCAGCCCCAGCATTTT.

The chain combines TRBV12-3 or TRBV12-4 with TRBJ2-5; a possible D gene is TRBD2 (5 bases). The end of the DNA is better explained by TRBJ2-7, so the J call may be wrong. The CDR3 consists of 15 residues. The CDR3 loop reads CASSPREGWLNEQYF. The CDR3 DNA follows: TGTGCCAGCAGCCCCCGAGAGGGCTGGTTAAACGAGCAGTACTTC.

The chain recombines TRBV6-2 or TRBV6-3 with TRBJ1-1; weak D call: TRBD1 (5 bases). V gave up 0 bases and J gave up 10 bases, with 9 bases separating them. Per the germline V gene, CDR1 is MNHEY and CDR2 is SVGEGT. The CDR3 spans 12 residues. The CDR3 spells CASSYSAGRAFF. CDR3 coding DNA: TGTGCCAGCAGTTACTCAGCAGGGAGAGCTTTCTTT.

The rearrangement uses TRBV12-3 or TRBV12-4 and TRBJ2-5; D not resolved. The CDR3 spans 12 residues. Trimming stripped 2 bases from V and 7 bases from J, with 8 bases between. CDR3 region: CASSLPLGTQYF. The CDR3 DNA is TGTGCCAGCAGTTTACCACTTGGGACCCAGTACTTC.